This T cell receptor (beta chain) was recorded in a study of T cell repertoires in cytomegalovirus infection. Study-wide context: Newly reported HLA-C-restricted and thoroughly characterized HLA-B-restricted CMV epitopes were employed.

At least ten counts were recorded for this clonotype. Its antigen is currently unknown. V gave up 5 bases and J gave up 7 bases; unmatched junction bases: 7. Looked up from germline, CDR1 is SEHNR and CDR2 is FQNEAQ (reference sequence). This CDR3 spans 15 amino acids. TCRdb reprocessed the reads via MiXCR and lists one record per CDR3 protein. Seen here are around 300,000 distinct CDR3 sequences, 20% to 25% observed once, and the top ten hold 10% to 15%. The chain joins TRBV7-9 to TRBJ2-3; TRBD2 aligns across 12 bases. The receptor was isolated from a human donor in good health (CMV status not recorded). Some clones in this sample may be carry-over from other donors' samples. Sequenced here: cultured PBMCs, sampled from culture after CMV antigen stimulation. The CDR3 region is CASSKTSGSGNTQYF. The CDR3 DNA follows: TGTGCCAGCAGCAAGACTAGCGGGAGCGGGAATACGCAGTATTTT. Combining the CDR3 with reference TRBV7-9 and TRBJ2-3 gives the whole variable domain DTGVSQNPRHKITKRGQNVTFRCDPISEHNRLYWYRQTLGQGPEFLTYFQNEAQLEKSRLLSDRFSAERPKGSFSTLEIQRTEQGDSAMYLCASSKTSGSGNTQYFGPGTRLTVL.